The rows below give T cell receptor beta chains drawn from one sample of a study of blood T cell repertoires in COVID-19. The data were produced by immunoSEQ multiplex PCR, yet TCRdb's version contains in-frame clones alone and is incomplete. This repertoire shows 200,000 to 250,000 clones, 70% to 90% found once; its top ten account for 10% to 13%. Sequenced input: PBMCs or T cells enriched from blood (not recorded which). These receptors originate from a man aged 30-40 years who had recovered from COVID-19. Both conserved end residues are trimmed from each CDR3.

v_call: TRBV3-1/TRBV3-2; j_call: TRBJ2-5; cdr3_aa: ASSQGVEAGLQETQY
v_call: TRBV19; j_call: TRBJ2-3; cdr3_aa: ASRLSGDTQY
v_call: TRBV7-2; j_call: TRBJ2-7; cdr3_aa: ASSLGGEDEQY
v_call: TRBV18; j_call: TRBJ2-7; cdr3_aa: ASSQYVPAPGGSPYEQY
v_call: TRBV7-9; j_call: TRBJ2-7; cdr3_aa: ASSRERETPSYEQY
v_call: TRBV28; j_call: TRBJ2-7; cdr3_aa: ASSRGHQSSGRARYEQY
v_call: TRBV14; j_call: TRBJ2-1; cdr3_aa: ASSQLGLTNNEQF
v_call: TRBV6-1; j_call: TRBJ2-4; cdr3_aa: ASREGAWQY
v_call: TRBV5-1; j_call: TRBJ2-2; cdr3_aa: ASSIAGGTGELF
v_call: TRBV27; j_call: TRBJ1-2; cdr3_aa: ASSLVGSDNYGYT
v_call: TRBV7-9; j_call: TRBJ1-1; cdr3_aa: ASRRDRANTEAF
v_call: TRBV28; j_call: TRBJ1-5; cdr3_aa: ASRTGQGGQPQH
v_call: TRBV3-1/TRBV3-2; j_call: TRBJ2-1; cdr3_aa: ASSQRDFHPRQF
v_call: TRBV27; j_call: TRBJ2-1; cdr3_aa: ASRRTSGRSSYNEQF
v_call: TRBV24-1; j_call: TRBJ1-2; cdr3_aa: ATSDSRTGGDGYT
v_call: TRBV7-9; j_call: TRBJ1-6; cdr3_aa: ASSLTRGYSPLH
v_call: TRBV3-1/TRBV3-2; j_call: TRBJ2-7; cdr3_aa: ASSQETRDTLYEQY
v_call: TRBV5-4; j_call: TRBJ2-7; cdr3_aa: ASSPKSGGATTYEQY
v_call: TRBV5-1; j_call: TRBJ2-1; cdr3_aa: ASSVGGSSYNEQF
v_call: TRBV4-1; j_call: TRBJ1-3; cdr3_aa: ASSQVGRGIGNTIY
v_call: TRBV6-5; j_call: TRBJ1-2; cdr3_aa: ASRPTGTANYGYT
v_call: TRBV23-1; j_call: TRBJ1-2; cdr3_aa: ASSLSSNQGAYGYT
v_call: TRBV3-1/TRBV3-2; j_call: TRBJ2-1; cdr3_aa: ASSPGVLKTQF
v_call: TRBV30; j_call: TRBJ2-4; cdr3_aa: AWNRLLSRAGLGIQY
v_call: TRBV6-5; j_call: TRBJ1-5; cdr3_aa: ASSPGRDRAGLS
v_call: TRBV30; j_call: TRBJ2-7; cdr3_aa: AWSRGGGSYEQY
v_call: TRBV7-2; j_call: TRBJ1-1; cdr3_aa: ASSFTGAPEAF
v_call: TRBV12-3/TRBV12-4; j_call: TRBJ2-1; cdr3_aa: ASSPRNEQF
v_call: TRBV27; j_call: TRBJ2-2; cdr3_aa: ASSLLSWATGELF
v_call: TRBV5-1; j_call: TRBJ2-1; cdr3_aa: ASSFLRTSGPLYNEQF
v_call: TRBV10-3; j_call: TRBJ2-7; cdr3_aa: AISESASGYEQY
v_call: TRBV7-9; j_call: TRBJ2-3; cdr3_aa: ASSPRDRGWDTQY
v_call: TRBV29-1; j_call: TRBJ2-7; cdr3_aa: SVTFRQGAPNEQY
v_call: TRBV6-5; j_call: TRBJ1-5; cdr3_aa: ASILTVSNQPQH
v_call: TRBV12-3/TRBV12-4; j_call: TRBJ2-1; cdr3_aa: ASTLAGGEQF
v_call: TRBV3-1/TRBV3-2; j_call: TRBJ2-3; cdr3_aa: ASSQVLGLAGTDTQY
v_call: TRBV27; j_call: TRBJ2-7; cdr3_aa: ASSQTGFRFEQY
v_call: TRBV27; j_call: TRBJ2-5; cdr3_aa: ASSRFWEGETQY
v_call: TRBV6-5; j_call: TRBJ1-1; cdr3_aa: ASSYGGQGATEAF
v_call: TRBV4-1; j_call: TRBJ1-5; cdr3_aa: ASSQVGQLNQPQH
v_call: TRBV2; j_call: TRBJ2-3; cdr3_aa: ASSGQGRDTQY
v_call: TRBV19; j_call: TRBJ2-2; cdr3_aa: ASSIDSRGTSGTGELF
v_call: TRBV28; j_call: TRBJ1-5; cdr3_aa: ASSSRVVGNQPQH
v_call: TRBV6-5; j_call: TRBJ1-2; cdr3_aa: ASSETGDYGYT
v_call: TRBV13; j_call: TRBJ2-5; cdr3_aa: ASSRRLAGPLQETQY
v_call: TRBV11-2; j_call: TRBJ1-4; cdr3_aa: ASSLRVVHDEKLF
v_call: TRBV9; j_call: TRBJ1-2; cdr3_aa: ASSVEGRRSYT
v_call: TRBV14; j_call: TRBJ1-1; cdr3_aa: ASSMGGWGLTEAF
v_call: TRBV19; j_call: TRBJ2-7; cdr3_aa: ASSSGSLLEQY
v_call: TRBV7-2; j_call: TRBJ1-6; cdr3_aa: ASSSGGYLLH
v_call: TRBV7-9; j_call: TRBJ2-1; cdr3_aa: ASSTIRRTSGDYNEQF